This section outlines one TCR beta chain sequence together with its context. Antigen: not known. Sequencing was preceded by expansion of antigen-specific CD4+ T cells with viral peptide pools in the ViraFEST assay. Following a roughly eleven-day culture, CD4+ T cells were purified. Recipients of the vaccine had no prior SARS-CoV-2 infection and negative nucleocapsid antibodies. A few million PBMC per well were cultured with approximately 10 IU/ml IL-2 and around 9.4 ug/ml peptides. IL-2 medium was substituted for half the medium on days 3 and 7. The sample is drawn from a study of vaccination effects on CD4 cells after COVID-19. Study findings and constraints: Late post-vaccination samples showed marked contraction of infection- and vaccine-induced clones. The study, lacking early post-infection timepoints, had few convalescent patients.

Repertoires were generated with immunoSEQ multiplex PCR, while TCRdb's copy carries only in-frame clones and drops some. The sample lists 20,000 to 30,000 clones, roughly 70% seen once, with roughly 3% in the top ten. The V gene lost 7 bases and the J gene lost 1 base, with 11 bases spanning the gap. The CDR3 runs to 13 residues. Germline-derived CDR1 and CDR2 are SGHRS and YFSETQ. The chain uses TRBV5-1 and TRBJ1-1, with D tentatively TRBD1 (5 bases). This material consisted of CD4+ T cells from PBMCs cultured with SARS-CoV-2 spike peptides, taken before COVID-19 vaccination. The clonotype originates from a human donor who received a COVID-19 vaccine. The CDR3 region is CASLGQQNTEAFF. In DNA form, the CDR3 reads TGCGCCAGCCTTGGACAACAGAACACTGAAGCTTTCTTT.